This T cell receptor beta chain was recorded in a study of cytomegalovirus exposure and HLA in healthy donors. Measured with immunoSEQ multiplex PCR; TCRdb has only the in-frame clones, and not every one. The table shows approximately 100,000 clones, with around 88% occurring only once. Study-wide results and caveats: TCR clusters originating in the first cohort tended to co-occur in the roughly 120 validation repertoires, according to a later analysis. Three CMV-associated chains were confirmed in vitro to be specific for CMV antigens.

This clone was seen just once. Its target is unknown. Input material: PBMCs. This TCR derives from a woman aged 30 to 39 in good health and CMV-seronegative.

The CDR3 region is CASSLIPVAAQGTNTEAFF. CDR3 nucleotide sequence: TGTGCCAGCAGCTTAATTCCAGTGGCGGCGCAGGGTACGAACACTGAAGCTTTCTTT. J is TRBJ1-1 and V is TRBV7-3, with a tentative D call TRBD1 (5 bases). This CDR3 has 19 residues. With 1 base removed from V and 1 base from J, the gap between germline ends came to 22 bases. Germline V gene sequence: CDR1 SGHTA, CDR2 FQGTGA. Together with reference TRBV7-3 and TRBJ1-1, the CDR3 gives the full variable domain: GAGVSQTPSNKVTEKGKYVELRCDPISGHTALYWYRQSLGQGPEFLIYFQGTGAADDSGLPNDRFFAVRPEGSVSTLKIQRTERGDSAVYLCASSLIPVAAQGTNTEAFFGQGTRLTVV.